This T cell receptor beta chain comes out of a study of tumor-infiltrating lymphocytes in primary liver carcinoma. Investigators took RNA and DNA out together from roughly 21-30 mg of unsorted bulk tissue. Patients had primary liver carcinoma treated by surgical resection. At sampling, these chronic HBV carriers had received no treatment. The input was around 0.5 ug total RNA; TCR beta cDNA was made from it with a constant-region primer. TCR beta libraries came from three nested multiplex PCR rounds using slightly modified ARM-PCR. A C-beta reverse primer and TRBV1-TRBV30 forward primers served in each of the first two PCR rounds, at about 10 cycles apiece. TCRdb reprocessed the multiplex PCR reads with MiXCR, giving one entry per CDR3 protein. The repertoire holds roughly 120,000 distinct CDR3 sequences, with less than 75% as singletons. The CDR3 consists of 14 residues. Germline V CDR1 and CDR2: SGHNT, YENEEA.

With regard to this clonotype: One junction end does not reproduce the germline sequence, and a read error may be involved.

The TCR originated in an older woman with primary liver carcinoma and hepatitis B virus infection. Sample: tumor-adjacent normal liver tissue. The gene calls are TRBV11-3 and TRBJ1-2; D is perhaps TRBD1 (6 bases). CDR3 nucleotides: TGTGTCAGTAGCTTAGATGCAGGGGCCTATTGCTACACCTTC. Protein product: CVSSLDAGAYCYTF.